This entry describes one TCR beta chain. Stated time point: pretreatment peripheral blood. The entry originates in a study of PD-L1 blockade in urothelial cancer. Produced via immunoSEQ multiplex PCR; TCRdb's table is partial and in-frame only. Altogether about 72,000 clones are present, around 85% being singletons, with the ten largest covering about 15%. CDR3 length equals 15 residues. The TCR comes from a man aged 55 to 70 with urothelial cancer. The gene calls are TRBV12-2 and TRBJ1-5; the D call in the table, TRBD1, was not verified against the DNA. TRBV12-2 is annotated as a pseudogene. This specimen was PBMCs, taken around atezolizumab (anti-PD-L1) treatment. The CDR3 DNA reads as TGTGCAAGTCGCAAAGTGGGGGCTGAATACGGTCCCCAGCATTTT. Translated, it gives CASRKVGAEYGPQHF.